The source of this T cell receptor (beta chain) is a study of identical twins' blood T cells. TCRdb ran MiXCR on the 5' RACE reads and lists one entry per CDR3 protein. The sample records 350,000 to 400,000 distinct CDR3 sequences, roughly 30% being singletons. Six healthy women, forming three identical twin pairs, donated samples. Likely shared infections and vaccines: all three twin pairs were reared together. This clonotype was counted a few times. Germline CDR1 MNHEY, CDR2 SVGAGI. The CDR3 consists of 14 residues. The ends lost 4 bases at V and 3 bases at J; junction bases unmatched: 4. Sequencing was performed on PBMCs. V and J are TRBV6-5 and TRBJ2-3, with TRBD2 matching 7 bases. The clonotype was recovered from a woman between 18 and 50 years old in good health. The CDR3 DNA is TGTGCCAGCAGTTCTAGCGGAGTAACAGATACGCAGTATTTT. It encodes CASSSSGVTDTQYF.